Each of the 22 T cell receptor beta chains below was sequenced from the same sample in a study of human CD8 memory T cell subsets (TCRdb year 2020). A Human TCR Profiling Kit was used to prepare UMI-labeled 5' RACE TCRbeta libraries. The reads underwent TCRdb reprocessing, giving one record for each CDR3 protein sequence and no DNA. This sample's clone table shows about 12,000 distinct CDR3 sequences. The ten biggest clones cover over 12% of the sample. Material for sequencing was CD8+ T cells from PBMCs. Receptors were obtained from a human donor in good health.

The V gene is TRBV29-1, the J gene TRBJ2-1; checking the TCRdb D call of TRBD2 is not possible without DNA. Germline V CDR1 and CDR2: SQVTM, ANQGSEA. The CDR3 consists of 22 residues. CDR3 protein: CSVEDWGMTSGRAVVPYNEQFF.

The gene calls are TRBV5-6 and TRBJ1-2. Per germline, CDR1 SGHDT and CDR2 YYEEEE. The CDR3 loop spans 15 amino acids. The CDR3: CASSWDNSMAYGYTF.

This CDR3 is CSAPLWGGNTIYF. The chain uses TRBV20-1 and TRBJ1-3; TCRdb's D gene call, TRBD1, goes unchecked for lack of DNA. CDR1 and CDR2 (germline): DFQATT, SNEGSKA (reference sequence). The CDR3 loop spans 13 amino acids.

CDR3 amino acids: CASSSPDRAGYTF. J is TRBJ1-2 and V is TRBV7-9; TCRdb selects TRBD1, and the lack of DNA leaves this call unchecked. The CDR3 is 13 residues long. Looked up from germline, CDR1 is SEHNR and CDR2 is FQNEAQ (reference sequence).

CDR3: CASKLESATNEKLFF. This chain uses TRBV23-1 with TRBJ1-4. TRBV23-1 qualifies as an ORF whose function is uncertain. There are 15 residues in the CDR3.

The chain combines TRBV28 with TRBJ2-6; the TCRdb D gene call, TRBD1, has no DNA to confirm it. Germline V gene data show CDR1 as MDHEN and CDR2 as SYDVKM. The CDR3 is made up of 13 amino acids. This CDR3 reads CASKPTGIYGLTF. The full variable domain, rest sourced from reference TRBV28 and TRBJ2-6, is DVKVTQSSRYLVKRTGEKVFLECVQDMDHENMFWYRQDPGLGLRLIYFSYDVKMKEKGDIPEGYSVSREKKERFSLILESASTNQTSMYLCASKPTGIYGLTFGAGSRLTVL.

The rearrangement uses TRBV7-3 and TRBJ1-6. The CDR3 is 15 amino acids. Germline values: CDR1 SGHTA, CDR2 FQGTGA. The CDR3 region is CASSLVSGPNSPLHF.

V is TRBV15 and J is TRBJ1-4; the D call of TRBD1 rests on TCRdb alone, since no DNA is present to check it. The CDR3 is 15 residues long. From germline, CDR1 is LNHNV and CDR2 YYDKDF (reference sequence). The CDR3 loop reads CATTAGGTGDEKLFF.

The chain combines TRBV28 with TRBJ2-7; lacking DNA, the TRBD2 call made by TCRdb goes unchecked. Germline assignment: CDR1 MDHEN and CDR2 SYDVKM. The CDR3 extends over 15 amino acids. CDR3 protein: CAINSRGTNSYEQYF.

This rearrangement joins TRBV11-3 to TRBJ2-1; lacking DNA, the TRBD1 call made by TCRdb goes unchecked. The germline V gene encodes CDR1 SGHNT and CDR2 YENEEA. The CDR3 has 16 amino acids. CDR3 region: CASSLDSGTGFHEQFF.

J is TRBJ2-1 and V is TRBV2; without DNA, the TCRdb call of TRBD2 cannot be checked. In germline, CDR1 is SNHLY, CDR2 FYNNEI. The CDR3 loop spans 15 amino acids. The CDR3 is CASSDPLAGEYEQFF.

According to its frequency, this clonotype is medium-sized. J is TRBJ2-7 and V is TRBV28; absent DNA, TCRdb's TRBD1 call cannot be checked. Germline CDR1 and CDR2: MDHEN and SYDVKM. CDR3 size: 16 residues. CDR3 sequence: CASSLSPSARLAEQYF.

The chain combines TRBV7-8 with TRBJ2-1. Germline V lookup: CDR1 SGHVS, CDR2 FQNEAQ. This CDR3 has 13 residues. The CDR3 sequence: CASSLLLDNEQFF.

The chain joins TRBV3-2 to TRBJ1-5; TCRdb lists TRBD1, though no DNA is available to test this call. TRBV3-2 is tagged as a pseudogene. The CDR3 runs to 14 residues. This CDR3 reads CASSHRGSNQPQHF.

CDR3 in amino acids: CASSSSGSDEQYF. J is TRBJ2-7 and V is TRBV7-3; TCRdb outputs TRBD2, but without DNA this stays unchecked. Germline V gives CDR1 SGHTA, CDR2 FQGTGA. The CDR3 extends over 13 amino acids.

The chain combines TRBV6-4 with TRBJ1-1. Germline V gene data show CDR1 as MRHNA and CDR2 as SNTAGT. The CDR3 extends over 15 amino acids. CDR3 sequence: CASSDSQDPNTEAFF.

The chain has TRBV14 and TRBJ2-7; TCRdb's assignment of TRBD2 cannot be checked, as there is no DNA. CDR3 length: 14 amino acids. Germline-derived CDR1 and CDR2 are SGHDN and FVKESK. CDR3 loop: CASSMNQGLYEQYF.

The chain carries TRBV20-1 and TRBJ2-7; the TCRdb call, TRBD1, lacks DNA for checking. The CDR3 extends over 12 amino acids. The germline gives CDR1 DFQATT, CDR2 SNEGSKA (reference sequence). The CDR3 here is CSARQGSYEQYF.

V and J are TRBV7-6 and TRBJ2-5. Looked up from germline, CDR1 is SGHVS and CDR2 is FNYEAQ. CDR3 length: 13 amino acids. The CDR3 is CASSPEPMETQYF.

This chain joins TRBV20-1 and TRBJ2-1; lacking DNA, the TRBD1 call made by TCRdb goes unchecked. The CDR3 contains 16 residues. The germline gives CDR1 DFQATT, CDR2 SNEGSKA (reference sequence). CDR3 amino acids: CSARDPKTGFYNEQFF.

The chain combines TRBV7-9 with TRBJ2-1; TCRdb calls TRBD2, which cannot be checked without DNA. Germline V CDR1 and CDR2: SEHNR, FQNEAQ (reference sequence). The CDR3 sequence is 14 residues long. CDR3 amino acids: CASSKATRGNEQFF.

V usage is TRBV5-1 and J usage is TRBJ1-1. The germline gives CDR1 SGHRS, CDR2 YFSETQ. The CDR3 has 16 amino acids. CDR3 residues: CASSPEVGYVGTEAFF. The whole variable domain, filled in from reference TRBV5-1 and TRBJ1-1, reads KAGVTQTPRYLIKTRGQQVTLSCSPISGHRSVSWYQQTPGQGLQFLFEYFSETQRNKGNFPGRFSGRQFSNSRSEMNVSTLELGDSALYLCASSPEVGYVGTEAFFGQGTRLTVV.